These T cell receptor beta chains were read from a single sample in a study of CXCR3-negative and CXCR3-positive naive CD8 T cells. TCRdb reprocessed the 5' RACE reads, with one entry per CDR3 protein and no DNA. The sample's table shows about 60,000 distinct CDR3 sequences. The sequenced sample consisted of naive CXCR3+ CD8+ T cells from blood. Receptors originate from a human donor in good health. Some clones in this sample may be carry-over from other donors' samples. Each CDR3 is given with its conserved first and last residue. Each record gives: V gene, J gene, CDR3 protein.

V gene: TRBV12-3/TRBV12-4
J gene: TRBJ1-2
CDR3 protein: CASSPGDANYGYTF

V gene: TRBV29-1
J gene: TRBJ2-1
CDR3 protein: CSVRGGLGNEQFF

V gene: TRBV20-1
J gene: TRBJ2-3
CDR3 protein: CSASAGQTSTDTQYF

V gene: TRBV6-1
J gene: TRBJ2-1
CDR3 protein: CASSARGEAYNEQFF

V gene: TRBV7-7
J gene: TRBJ2-5
CDR3 protein: CASSYGRGSRETQYF

V gene: TRBV4-3
J gene: TRBJ2-1
CDR3 protein: CASSPGRGVYNEQFF

V gene: TRBV12-3/TRBV12-4
J gene: TRBJ2-2
CDR3 protein: CASSPPPPDTGELFF

V gene: TRBV10-3
J gene: TRBJ1-1
CDR3 protein: CAISEFGTPNTEAFF

V gene: TRBV4-3
J gene: TRBJ2-6
CDR3 protein: CASSQDNSGANVLTF

V gene: TRBV7-9
J gene: TRBJ2-5
CDR3 protein: CASSPAPTGVDQENQYF